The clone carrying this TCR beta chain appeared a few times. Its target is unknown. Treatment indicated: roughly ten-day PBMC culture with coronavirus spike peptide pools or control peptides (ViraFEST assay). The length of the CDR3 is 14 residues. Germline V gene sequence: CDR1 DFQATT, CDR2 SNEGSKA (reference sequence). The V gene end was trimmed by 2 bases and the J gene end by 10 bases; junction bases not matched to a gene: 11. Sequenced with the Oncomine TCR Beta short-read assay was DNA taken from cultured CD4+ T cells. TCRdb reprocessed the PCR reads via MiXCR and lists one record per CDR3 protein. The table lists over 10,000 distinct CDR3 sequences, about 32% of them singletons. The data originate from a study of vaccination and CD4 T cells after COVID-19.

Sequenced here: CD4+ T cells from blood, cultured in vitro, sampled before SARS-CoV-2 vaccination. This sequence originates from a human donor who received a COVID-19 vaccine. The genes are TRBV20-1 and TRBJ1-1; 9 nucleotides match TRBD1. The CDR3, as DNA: TGCAGTGCTAGAAGGGGACAGGGTACAAGAGGAGCTTTCTTT. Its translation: CSARRGQGTRGAFF.